The clone carrying this TCR beta chain has just one count. This specimen belongs to a study of T cell responses to AZD1222 COVID-19 vaccine. Sequencing used immunoSEQ multiplex PCR; TCRdb keeps in-frame clones, though not all of them. The sample records some 82,000 clones, around 90% being singletons. Germline values: CDR1 KGHSH, CDR2 LQKENI. This CDR3 is 13 amino acids long. V lost 6 bases to trimming and J lost 6 bases, with 14 bases between them. V usage is TRBV18 and J usage is TRBJ1-2; no clear D gene. This receptor was identified in an adult in good health. Here the sequenced sample was peripheral blood, taken on day 0 of AZD1222 vaccination. The CDR3 coding sequence is TGTGCCAGCTCCCCGCTCGGCAGGAATGGCTACACCTTC. Protein: CASSPLGRNGYTF. Together with reference TRBV18 and TRBJ1-2, the CDR3 gives the full variable domain: NAGVMQNPRHLVRRRGQEARLRCSPMKGHSHVYWYRQLPEEGLKFMVYLQKENIIDESGMPKERFSAEFPKEGPSILRIQQVVRGDSAAYFCASSPLGRNGYTFGSGTRLTVV.